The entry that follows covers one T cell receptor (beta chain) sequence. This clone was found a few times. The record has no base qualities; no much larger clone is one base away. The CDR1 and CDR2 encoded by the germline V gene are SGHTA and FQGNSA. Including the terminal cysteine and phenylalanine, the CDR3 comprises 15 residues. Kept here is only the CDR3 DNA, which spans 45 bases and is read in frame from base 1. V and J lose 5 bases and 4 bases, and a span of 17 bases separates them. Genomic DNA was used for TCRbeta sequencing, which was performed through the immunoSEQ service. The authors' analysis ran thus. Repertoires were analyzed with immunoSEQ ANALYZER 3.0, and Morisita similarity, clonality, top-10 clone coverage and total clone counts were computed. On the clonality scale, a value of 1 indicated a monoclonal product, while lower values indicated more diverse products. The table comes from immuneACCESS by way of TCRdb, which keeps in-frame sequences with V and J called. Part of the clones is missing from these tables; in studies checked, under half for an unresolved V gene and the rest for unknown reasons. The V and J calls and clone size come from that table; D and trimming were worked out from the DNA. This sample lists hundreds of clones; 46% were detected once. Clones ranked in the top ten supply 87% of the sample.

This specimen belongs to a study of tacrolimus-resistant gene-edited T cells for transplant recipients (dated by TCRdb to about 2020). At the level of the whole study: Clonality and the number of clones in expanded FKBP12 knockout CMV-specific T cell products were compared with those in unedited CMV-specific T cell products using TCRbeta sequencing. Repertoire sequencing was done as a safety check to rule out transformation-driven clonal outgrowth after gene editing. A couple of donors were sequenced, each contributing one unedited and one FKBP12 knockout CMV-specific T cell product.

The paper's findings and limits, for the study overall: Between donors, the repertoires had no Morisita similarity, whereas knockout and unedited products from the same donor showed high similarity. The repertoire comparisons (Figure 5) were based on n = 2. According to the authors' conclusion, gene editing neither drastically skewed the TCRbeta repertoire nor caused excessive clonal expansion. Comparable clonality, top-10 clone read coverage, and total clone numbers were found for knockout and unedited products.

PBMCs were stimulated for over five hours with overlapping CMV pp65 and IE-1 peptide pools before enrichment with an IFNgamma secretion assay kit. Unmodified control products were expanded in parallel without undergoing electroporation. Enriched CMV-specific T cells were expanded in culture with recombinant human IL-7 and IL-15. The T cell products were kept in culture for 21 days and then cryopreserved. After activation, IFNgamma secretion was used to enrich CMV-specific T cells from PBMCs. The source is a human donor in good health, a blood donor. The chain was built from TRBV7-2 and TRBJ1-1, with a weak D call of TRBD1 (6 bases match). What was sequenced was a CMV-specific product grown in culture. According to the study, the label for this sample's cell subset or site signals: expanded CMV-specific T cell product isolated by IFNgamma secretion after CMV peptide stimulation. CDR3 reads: CASSQNSRGRTEAFF. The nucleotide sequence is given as TGTGCCAGCAGCCAAAACTCCAGGGGACGCACTGAAGCTTTCTTT.